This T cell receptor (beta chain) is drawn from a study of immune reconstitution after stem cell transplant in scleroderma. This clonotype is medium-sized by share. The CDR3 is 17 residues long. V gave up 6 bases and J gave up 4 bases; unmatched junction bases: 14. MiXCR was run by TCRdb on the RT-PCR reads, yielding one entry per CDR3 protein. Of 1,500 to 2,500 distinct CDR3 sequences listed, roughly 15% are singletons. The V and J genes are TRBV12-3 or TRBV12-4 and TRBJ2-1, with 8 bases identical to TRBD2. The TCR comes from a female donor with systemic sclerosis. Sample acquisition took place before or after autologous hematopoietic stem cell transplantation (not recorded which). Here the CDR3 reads CASSLAGGTLFYNEQFF. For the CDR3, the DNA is TGTGCCAGCAGCCTGGCGGGGGGTACGCTTTTTTACAATGAGCAGTTCTTC.